The rows below give T cell receptor beta chains drawn from one sample of a study of CD8 T cells in ankylosing spondylitis. TCRdb used MiXCR to reprocess the 5' RACE reads, holding one entry per CDR3 protein. The sample includes approximately 250,000 distinct CDR3 sequences, 30% to 35% of them seen just once. Sequencing input: blood, either unsorted or a sorted T cell fraction (not recorded which). Receptor source: a male donor with ankylosing spondylitis or in good health (not recorded which). Each CDR3 is given with its conserved first and last residue. The order of the fields is D gene, V gene, clone size, J gene, CDR3 DNA, CDR3 protein. A D gene is named only where the DNA matches it firmly. Part of the rows lack a size; the others show once, few, many or a class for expanded clones.

TRBD1,TRBV6-4,-,TRBJ2-2,TGTGCCAGCAGTCCCGGGGCGTCGGGACAGGGGTCAAGTGGCACCGGGGAGCTGTTTTTT,CASSPGASGQGSSGTGELFF
-,TRBV7-7,-,TRBJ2-3,TGTGCTAGCAGCTTAGAACCCCGAGGACACCTTGGAGATACGCAGTATTTT,CASSLEPRGHLGDTQYF
-,TRBV28,-,TRBJ2-7,TGTGCCAGCAGTTTAGCGGGGAGCGGATACGAGCAGTACTTC,CASSLAGSGYEQYF
TRBD1,TRBV29-1,-,TRBJ2-5,TGCAGCGTTGAAGAACAGGGACAGCCCCAAGAGACCCAGTACTTC,CSVEEQGQPQETQYF
-,TRBV4-1,-,TRBJ2-3,TGCGCCAGCAGCCAGAGGCCGGAGGATACGCAGTATTTT,CASSQRPEDTQYF
-,TRBV7-9,-,TRBJ2-2,TGTGCCAGCAGCTTAGTTAGTTCCACCGGGGAGCTGTTTTTT,CASSLVSSTGELFF
-,TRBV12-3/TRBV12-4,-,TRBJ2-1,TGTGCCAGCACCATACTTGCGAGGACAAATGAGCAGTTCTTC,CASTILARTNEQFF
-,TRBV20-1,few,TRBJ1-5,TGCAGTGCTTCGTCAGGTGGGGATCAGCCCCAGCATTTT,CSASSGGDQPQHF
TRBD1,TRBV6-2/TRBV6-3,few,TRBJ1-5,TGTGCCAGCGTAAGAAGGGGGCTGGGAAATCAGCCCCAGCATTTT,CASVRRGLGNQPQHF
TRBD2,TRBV29-1,once,TRBJ2-3,TGCAGCGTTATGGTTTCTAGCGGGGACCTTAGCACAGATACGCAGTATTTT,CSVMVSSGDLSTDTQYF
TRBD2,TRBV20-1,-,TRBJ2-1,TGCAGTGCTAGAGTTGGGACGGGGGGGATCGATGAGCAGTTCTTC,CSARVGTGGIDEQFF
TRBD2,TRBV20-1,few,TRBJ2-5,TGCAGTGCTCTGCGGACTAGCGGACAAGAGACCCAGTACTTC,CSALRTSGQETQYF
TRBD1,TRBV20-1,many,TRBJ2-1,TGCAGTGCTAGCGGCAGGGGGCTCTACAATGAGCAGTTCTTC,CSASGRGLYNEQFF
TRBD2,TRBV29-1,few,TRBJ2-1,TGCAGCGTTGAAGCGGGGGGGCCGATCTCCTACAATGAGCAGTTCTTC,CSVEAGGPISYNEQFF
-,TRBV20-1,few,TRBJ2-5,TGCAGTGCGCCGGACAGCCAAGAGACCCAGTACTTC,CSAPDSQETQYF
-,TRBV29-1,-,TRBJ2-6,TGCAGCGTCACGCGCTCTGGGGCCAACGTCCTGACTTTC,CSVTRSGANVLTF
-,TRBV20-1,many,TRBJ1-4,TGCAGTGCGCGGCGGGGCGGTGAAAAACTGTTTTTT,CSARRGGEKLFF
TRBD2,TRBV5-1,-,TRBJ2-1,TGCGCCAGCAGCTTGGGTAGCGGGGCTCGATACAATGAGCAGTTCTTC,CASSLGSGARYNEQFF
TRBD2,TRBV10-3,-,TRBJ2-5,TGTGCCATCAGTGGTTCTCTCGAGCGGGGGAGGGGTGAGACCCAGTACTTC,CAISGSLERGRGETQYF
-,TRBV20-1,many,TRBJ2-1,TGCAGTGCTTTGGACGCGAGCTCCTACAATGAGCAGTTCTTC,CSALDASSYNEQFF
-,TRBV10-2,few,TRBJ2-3,TGCGCCAGCAGTGTGAGGGTTCTTGATACGCAGTATTTT,CASSVRVLDTQYF